This TCR beta chain was found in a study of CXCR3-negative and CXCR3-positive naive CD8 T cells. About this clonotype: The antigen is unknown.

Germline-derived CDR1 and CDR2 are LNHDA and SQIVND (reference sequence). The CDR3 has 14 residues. General study findings and limits: More hydrophobic TRB CDR3s were found in CXCR3-positive naive cells than in CXCR3-negative naive cells.

Each TRB cDNA library was prepared by 5' RACE (with UMI labels). TCRdb reprocessed the 5' RACE reads and reports one entry per CDR3 protein, with no DNA. The sample holds 50,000 to 65,000 distinct CDR3 sequences. This TCR was sampled from a human donor in good health. Some clones in this sample may be carry-over from other donors' samples. The chain joins TRBV19 to TRBJ2-1; TCRdb outputs TRBD1, but without DNA this stays unchecked. Sequences were obtained from naive CXCR3+ CD8+ T cells from blood. Subset of the sample: CD45RO-CCR7+CD27+CD95- naive CD8+ T cells expressing CXCR3 (TNR3+). CDR3 amino acids: CASSYRTGLNEQFF.